A single sample gave rise to the 14 T cell receptor beta chains below, sequenced in a study of beta chain features in type 1 diabetes (dated by TCRdb to 2016 to 2019). These TCRs' antigens remain unknown. Libraries came from the immunoSEQ multiplex PCR assay. The entire amount of isolated RNA was reverse transcribed using the High Capacity cDNA Reverse Transcription Kit, so the sequenced TCRB transcripts were expressed ones. What TCRdb holds here is the immuneACCESS table cut down to in-frame rearrangements. Part of the clones is not present; checked against another copy, under half of the missing clones reflect an unresolved V gene, and the others are unexplained. In this sample the table shows 50,000 or so clones, about 40% of which occur a single time. The ten largest clones represent 1.4% of the sample. On the study overall, not on this receptor specifically: Type 1 diabetes patients showed a moderate but significant shortening of TCRB CDR3 length in all four CD4+ subsets.

The sample consisted of Tregs from blood. Interpreted using the paper, the cell subset or site label stands for: regulatory CD4+ T cells. The receptors were sampled from a man younger than 45 with type 1 diabetes.

This clone was recorded a few times. This chain joins TRBV30 and TRBJ2-1; D is unresolved. The V gene's germline CDR1 is GTSNPN and CDR2 SVGIG (reference sequence). The length of the CDR3 is 12 residues. V shed 3 bases and J shed 9 bases, with 12 bases lying between them. This CDR3 is CAWSSGYGEQFF. CDR3 nucleotide sequence: TGTGCCTGGAGCTCAGGATACGGTGAGCAGTTCTTC.

This clone was seen only a few times. J is TRBJ2-5 and V is TRBV28; D is unclear. V was shortened by 3 bases and J by 1 base, with 9 bases between the two germline ends. This CDR3 contains 14 residues. Germline lookup yields CDR1 MDHEN and CDR2 SYDVKM. The CDR3 spells CASSLRHLQETQYF. The CDR3 DNA follows: TGTGCCAGCAGTTTGAGACACCTCCAAGAGACCCAGTACTTC.

The table lists this clone with a count of one. The chain employs TRBV7-9 and TRBJ2-2, with D maybe TRBD1 (5 bases). There are 15 residues in the CDR3. V gave up 6 bases and J gave up 0 bases, with 11 bases separating them. CDR1 SEHNR and CDR2 FQNEAQ come from the germline V gene (reference sequence). The chain's CDR3 is CASRLQAANTGELFF. CDR3 DNA: TGTGCCAGCAGGCTACAGGCAGCGAACACCGGGGAGCTGTTTTTT.

This clone was seen a handful of times. The genes are TRBV29-1 and TRBJ1-1, with D uncertain. The V end was cut by 4 bases, the J end by 4 bases, with 10 bases between. Germline-derived CDR1 and CDR2 are SQVTM and ANQGSEA. The CDR3 spans 12 residues. In DNA, the CDR3 is TGCAGCGTTGCCGGAGGAGGCACTGAAGCTTTCTTT. This sequence encodes CSVAGGGTEAFF.

The V and J genes are TRBV30 and TRBJ2-6, with D tentatively TRBD2 (5 bases). V shed 4 bases and J shed 0 bases, with 16 bases lying between them. The CDR3 length is 17 residues. Looked up from germline, CDR1 is GTSNPN and CDR2 is SVGIG (reference sequence). The CDR3: CAWNPGFPLSGANVLTF. CDR3 nucleotides: TGTGCCTGGAACCCGGGGTTCCCCCTCTCTGGGGCCAACGTCCTGACTTTC.

The V gene is TRBV7-3, the J gene TRBJ2-1; TRBD2 matches at 14 bases. CDR1 is SGHTA, CDR2 FQGTGA, per germline. CDR3 size: 20 residues. After removal of 5 bases from V and 0 bases from J, the junction contained 12 bases not matched to a gene. The CDR3 here is CASSRTGLAGDPSSYNEQFF. For the CDR3, the DNA is TGTGCCAGCAGCCGGACGGGACTAGCGGGAGACCCGAGCTCCTACAATGAGCAGTTCTTC.

The J gene is TRBJ2-1, the V gene TRBV7-3; D perhaps matches TRBD2 (6 bases). The CDR3 runs 14 residues. Trimming shortened V by 3 bases and J by 1 base, and 7 bases separated the two germline ends. Germline CDR1 SGHTA, CDR2 FQGTGA. The CDR3 coding sequence is TGTGCCAGCAGCTTTGCGGGGTCCTACAATGAGCAGTTCTTC. This gives the protein CASSFAGSYNEQFF.

The rearrangement links TRBV29-1 to TRBJ2-3, with TRBD2 matching over 7 bases. Germline CDR1 is SQVTM and CDR2 is ANQGSEA. V lost 7 bases to trimming and J lost 0 bases; unmatched junction nucleotides: 7. CDR3 length: 14 amino acids. CDR3: CSGQAGTSTDTQYF. For the CDR3, the DNA is TGCAGCGGGCAAGCGGGGACTAGCACAGATACGCAGTATTTT.

This clone was counted a few times. The CDR3 DNA reads TGTGCCAGCAGTGAAACTGTATTGAGGGCCTACAATGAGCAGTTCTTC. Protein: CASSETVLRAYNEQFF. This chain joins TRBV6-4 and TRBJ2-1; a possible D gene is TRBD2 (5 bases). Trimming took off 3 bases at V and 2 bases at J, with 14 bases between the two ends. The CDR3 contains 16 residues. CDR1 and CDR2 from the germline V gene are MRHNA and SNTAGT.

J is TRBJ2-3 and V is TRBV19; 9 bases match TRBD2. Trimming removed 2 bases from V and 3 bases from J; junction bases left unmatched: 0. The CDR3 is 14 amino acids. Germline CDR1 LNHDA, CDR2 SQIVND (reference sequence). CDR3 residues: CASSISGRTDTQYF. CDR3 DNA: TGTGCCAGTAGTATAAGCGGGAGGACAGATACGCAGTATTTT. The variable domain in full, with the rest retrieved from reference TRBV19 and TRBJ2-3, is DGGITQSPKYLFRKEGQNVTLSCEQNLNHDAMYWYRQDPGQGLRLIYYSQIVNDFQKGDIAEGYSVSREKKESFPLTVTSAQKNPTAFYLCASSISGRTDTQYFGPGTRLTVL.

The chain is built from TRBV4-2 and TRBJ2-3; a weak D match, TRBD2 (5 bases). Trimming took 2 bases from V and 3 from J, leaving 18 bases between them. Germline V lookup: CDR1 LGHNA, CDR2 YNFKEQ. CDR3 length: 17 amino acids. The CDR3: CASSQLKTAERTDTQYF. Written as DNA, the CDR3 is TGTGCCAGCAGCCAACTCAAAACCGCGGAGCGGACAGATACGCAGTATTTT.

The chain recombines TRBV4-1 with TRBJ2-5; 7 bases map to TRBD1. Looked up from germline, CDR1 is MGHRA and CDR2 is YSYEKL. V lost 4 bases and J lost 0; bases outside the gene matches: 8. There are 16 residues in the CDR3. The CDR3 loop reads CASSRGGGQNQETQYF. For the CDR3, the DNA is TGCGCCAGCAGCCGAGGTGGGGGACAGAACCAAGAGACCCAGTACTTC.

V is TRBV7-2 and J is TRBJ1-1, with D hard to call. Between the trimmed V and J ends, which lost 5 bases and 3 bases, there was a span of 10 bases. Looked up from germline, CDR1 is SGHTA and CDR2 is FQGNSA. The CDR3 has 13 amino acids. The CDR3 DNA reads as TGTGCCAGCAGCGGAAATCGGGACACTGAAGCTTTCTTT. Its translation is CASSGNRDTEAFF.

The V and J genes are TRBV5-1 and TRBJ1-1; D might be TRBD1 (6 bases). The CDR3 spans 14 residues. The V gene lost 0 bases and the J gene lost 1 base, with 7 bases spanning the gap. The V gene's germline CDR1 is SGHRS and CDR2 YFSETQ. CDR3 region: CASSLATGNTEAFF. The CDR3 bases are TGCGCCAGCAGCTTGGCGACAGGGAACACTGAAGCTTTCTTT. The complete variable domain, with remaining parts taken from reference TRBV5-1 and TRBJ1-1, reads KAGVTQTPRYLIKTRGQQVTLSCSPISGHRSVSWYQQTPGQGLQFLFEYFSETQRNKGNFPGRFSGRQFSNSRSEMNVSTLELGDSALYLCASSLATGNTEAFFGQGTRLTVV.